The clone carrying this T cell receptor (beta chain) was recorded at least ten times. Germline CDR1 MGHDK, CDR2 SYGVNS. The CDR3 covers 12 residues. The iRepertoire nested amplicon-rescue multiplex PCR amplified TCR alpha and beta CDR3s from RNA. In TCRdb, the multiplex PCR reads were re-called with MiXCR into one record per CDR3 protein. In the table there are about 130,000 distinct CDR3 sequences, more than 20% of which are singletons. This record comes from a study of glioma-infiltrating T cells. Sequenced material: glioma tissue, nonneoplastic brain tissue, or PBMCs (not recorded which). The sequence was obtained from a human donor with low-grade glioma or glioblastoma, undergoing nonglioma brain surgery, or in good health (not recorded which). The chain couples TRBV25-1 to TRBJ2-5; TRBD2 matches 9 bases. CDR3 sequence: CAERGVQETQYF. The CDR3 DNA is TGTGCTGAGCGGGGGGTCCAAGAGACCCAGTACTTC. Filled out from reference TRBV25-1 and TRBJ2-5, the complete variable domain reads EADIYQTPRYLVIGTGKKITLECSQTMGHDKMYWYQQDPGMELHLIHYSYGVNSTEKGDLSSESTVSRIRTEHFPLTLESARPSHTSQYLCAERGVQETQYFGPGTRLLVL.